These 13 T cell receptor beta chains came from one sample sequenced in a study of T cell repertoires in cytomegalovirus infection. From the reads, TCRdb called clonotypes with MiXCR, one entry per CDR3 protein. This table has roughly 720,000 distinct CDR3 sequences, less than 40% appearing once. The sample comprised PBMCs. The receptors originated from a human donor in good health (CMV status not recorded). Some clones in this sample may be carry-over from other donors' samples.

This rearrangement joins TRBV28 to TRBJ2-1; no definite D call. V lost 6 bases and J 4 bases, leaving 13 bases between the germline ends. Germline CDR1 and CDR2: MDHEN and SYDVKM. The CDR3 sequence is 14 residues long. This CDR3 is CASRTLSHYNEQFF. The CDR3 bases are TGTGCCAGCAGGACCCTCAGCCATTACAATGAGCAGTTCTTC.

A few counts support this clonotype. The gene calls are TRBV10-3 and TRBJ2-1; a possible D gene is TRBD2 (6 bases). This CDR3 is built from 14 residues. Looked up from germline, CDR1 is ENHRY and CDR2 is SYGVKD. V was trimmed by 11 bases and J by 5 bases, leaving 19 bases between them. DNA of the CDR3: TGTGCCTCCAATCACGGGACTGGGCACAATGAGCAGTTCTTC. Its protein product is CASNHGTGHNEQFF.

This clonotype was picked up many times. V and J are TRBV7-6 and TRBJ1-5; D remains unclear. The CDR3 consists of 13 residues. The V gene's germline CDR1 is SGHVS and CDR2 FNYEAQ. Trimming left V 3 bases short and J 6 bases short, with 9 bases between. CDR3: CASSLIGGQPQHF. DNA of the CDR3: TGTGCCAGCAGCTTGATAGGTGGTCAGCCCCAGCATTTT.

This clonotype was seen a few times. This chain connects TRBV7-8 to TRBJ2-1; unclear D gene. Germline lookup yields CDR1 SGHVS and CDR2 FQNEAQ. V lost 0 bases, J lost 3 bases, and 12 bases lay in between. The CDR3 has 16 amino acids. CDR3 in amino acids: CASSLAWLGFYNEQFF. CDR3 nucleotide sequence: TGTGCCAGCAGCTTAGCGTGGCTCGGCTTCTACAATGAGCAGTTCTTC.

This clonotype has a handful of counts. The rearrangement uses TRBV7-4 and TRBJ2-1; D remains unclear. The CDR3 sequence is 16 residues long. Germline assignment: CDR1 SGHVT and CDR2 SQSDAQ. The germline V and J ends were trimmed by 0 bases and 0 bases, with 9 bases remaining between them. This CDR3 reads CASSLAMGGSYNEQFF. The CDR3, as DNA: TGTGCCAGCAGCTTAGCAATGGGCGGCTCCTACAATGAGCAGTTCTTC.

The chain carries TRBV24-1 and TRBJ2-7; the match to TRBD1 covers 7 bases. The germline V gene encodes CDR1 KGHDR and CDR2 SFDVKD. Germline trimming cut 3 bases from V and 6 bases from J; bases unmatched to any gene: 7. The CDR3 length is 14 residues. The CDR3 DNA reads TGTGCCACCAGTGATCGGGACAGCCTCTCCGAGCAGTACTTC. It translates to CATSDRDSLSEQYF.

This clonotype was counted a few times. The CDR3 here is CASSPEQGRETQYF. CDR3 DNA: TGTGCCAGCAGCCCCGAACAGGGTAGGGAGACCCAGTACTTC. The J gene is TRBJ2-5, the V gene TRBV7-2; D might be TRBD1 (6 bases). V was trimmed by 5 bases and J by 5 bases, leaving 15 bases between them. CDR1 SGHTA and CDR2 FQGNSA come from the germline V gene. The length of the CDR3 is 14 residues. Full variable domain (rest looked up from reference TRBV7-2 and TRBJ2-5): GAGVSQSPSNKVTEKGKDVELRCDPISGHTALYWYRQSLGQGLEFLIYFQGNSAPDKSGLPSDRFSAERTGGSVSTLTIQRTQQEDSAVYLCASSPEQGRETQYFGPGTRLLVL.

As regards this clonotype: A junction end diverges from the germline sequence, so it may reflect a read error. The rearrangement uses TRBV12-3 or TRBV12-4 and TRBJ2-3, with 8 bases fitting TRBD1. The CDR3 runs 13 residues. The CDR3 region is CASSLETGDMQYF. Here the CDR3 DNA reads TGTGCCAGCAGTTTAGAGACAGGGGATATGCAGTATTTT.

This clonotype was detected once. This may arise from a read error, as a much more abundant clone is one base away. V is TRBV7-8 and J is TRBJ1-5, with 11 bases fitting TRBD1. This CDR3 has 18 residues. CDR1 and CDR2 from the germline V gene are SGHVS and FQNEAQ. CDR3 residues: CARSHSWTGGQGNQPQHF. In nucleotides, the CDR3 is TGTGCCCGCAGCCACTCTTGGACAGGGGGCCAGGGCAATCAGCCCCAGCATTTT.

In this sample, this clonotype turned up a few times. V and J are TRBV7-3 and TRBJ1-1; no definite D call. Trimming removed 2 bases at V and 4 bases at J, with 11 bases between. Germline V gene sequence: CDR1 SGHTA, CDR2 FQGTGA. The CDR3 totals 14 residues. Here the CDR3 reads CASSLGVVGTEAFF. CDR3 coding DNA: TGTGCCAGCAGCTTAGGGGTCGTAGGCACTGAAGCTTTCTTT.

This clonotype occurred many times. The chain joins TRBV7-2 to TRBJ2-7; 12 bases agree with TRBD2. The CDR3 is made up of 16 amino acids. Germline CDR1 and CDR2: SGHTA and FQGNSA. The junction had 5 bases not matched to a gene; V was cut back by 3 bases and J by 2 bases. CDR3 residues: CASSFRLAGAAYEQYF. The CDR3 region has the DNA TGTGCCAGCAGCTTTCGACTAGCGGGGGCCGCCTACGAGCAGTACTTC.

Turning to this clonotype: The junction departs from the called germline gene at one end, perhaps through a read error. The CDR3 region is CSARDLTQAPYNERFF. CDR3 bases: TGCAGTGCTAGAGATCTTACACAGGCCCCCTACAATGAGCGGTTCTTC. This chain joins TRBV20-1 and TRBJ2-1; weak D call: TRBD1 (5 bases). Germline CDR1 DFQATT, CDR2 SNEGSKA (reference sequence). The CDR3 loop spans 16 amino acids.

In its sample, this clonotype was seen a few times. The J gene is TRBJ1-3, the V gene TRBV7-9; D might be TRBD1 (5 bases). The CDR3 loop spans 17 amino acids. The germline gives CDR1 SEHNR, CDR2 FQNEAQ (reference sequence). V was cut by 5 bases and J by 4 bases, with 21 bases left in between. The CDR3: CASSPPPGTANGNTIYF. CDR3 bases: TGTGCCAGCAGCCCGCCCCCCGGGACGGCAAACGGAAACACCATATATTTT.